The 10 T cell receptor beta chains below were found in one sample sequenced in a study of blood T cell repertoires in COVID-19. The table came from immunoSEQ multiplex PCR; TCRdb's copy has only in-frame clones and leaves some out. The profile shows tens of thousands of clones, roughly 80% of them singletons. Sample: peripheral blood. These receptors originate from a human donor in a cohort sampled during active or convalescent COVID-19.

Of note for this clone: The junction differs from germline at one of its ends, possibly a read error. The gene calls are TRBV4-2 and TRBJ2-2, with a weak D call TRBD1 (5 bases). The CDR3 is 15 amino acids. CDR1 is LGHNA and CDR2 is YNFKEQ in the germline V gene. In nucleotides, the CDR3 is TGTGCCAGCGGCCAGGGTAGCAGTTTGCCCGGGGAGCTGTTTTTT. Translation gives CASGQGSSLPGELFF.

The gene calls are TRBV7-9 and TRBJ1-1; perhaps TRBD1 as D (5 bases). Trimming shortened V by 3 bases and J by 0 bases, and 8 bases separated the two germline ends. The CDR3 has 14 amino acids. Germline CDR1 SEHNR, CDR2 FQNEAQ (reference sequence). The CDR3 loop is CASSFQDMNTEAFF. DNA of the CDR3: TGTGCCAGCAGCTTCCAGGACATGAACACTGAAGCTTTCTTT.

The rearrangement joins TRBV25-1 to TRBJ1-2, with TRBD1 matching 8 bases. CDR3 size: 15 residues. V lost 3 bases and J lost 8; bases outside the gene matches: 11. Germline CDR1 MGHDK, CDR2 SYGVNS. CDR3 nucleotide sequence: TGTGCCAGCAGTGACACCCTGGACAGGGTTGGCGGCTACACCTTC. Protein sequence: CASSDTLDRVGGYTF.

The V call is TRBV5-1, the J call TRBJ2-5; TRBD1 is a possible D gene (6 bases). CDR1 and CDR2 (germline): SGHRS, YFSETQ. Trimming shortened V by 4 bases and J by 1 base, and 17 bases separated the two germline ends. The CDR3 has 16 amino acids. The CDR3 protein is CASSEGSGAAQETQYF. Written as DNA, the CDR3 is TGCGCCAGCAGCGAGGGATCAGGGGCCGCCCAAGAGACCCAGTACTTC.

The V call is TRBV18, the J call TRBJ1-2; D not resolved. V was pared by 0 bases and J by 6 bases, with 14 bases between. This CDR3 is built from 15 residues. Germline loops: CDR1 KGHSH, CDR2 LQKENI. The CDR3 DNA reads as TGTGCCAGCTCACCACCGGGGAGGGTCTGGAATGGCTACACCTTC. Translating gives CASSPPGRVWNGYTF. Together with reference TRBV18 and TRBJ1-2, the CDR3 gives the full variable domain: NAGVMQNPRHLVRRRGQEARLRCSPMKGHSHVYWYRQLPEEGLKFMVYLQKENIIDESGMPKERFSAEFPKEGPSILRIQQVVRGDSAAYFCASSPPGRVWNGYTFGSGTRLTVV.

This sequence joins TRBV14 and TRBJ1-6, with D unresolved. V was cut by 3 bases and J by 7 bases, with 10 bases left in between. The CDR3 runs 14 residues. Germline-derived CDR1 and CDR2 are SGHDN and FVKESK. For the CDR3, the DNA is TGTGCCAGCAGCCATGGGCAGGCAAATTCACCCCTCCACTTT. Translating it yields CASSHGQANSPLHF.

Details on this clone: The same CDR3 is also encoded by other DNA sequences in this sample. This chain joins TRBV12-3 or TRBV12-4 and TRBJ1-1; D gene ambiguous. V was trimmed by 0 bases and J by 1 base, leaving 3 bases between them. The CDR3 loop spans 13 amino acids. The CDR3 DNA reads TGTGCCAGCAGTTTAGCTAGGAACACTGAAGCTTTCTTT. Protein: CASSLARNTEAFF.

The genes are TRBV7-6 and TRBJ2-2, with unresolved D. This CDR3 region has 15 residues. V shed 5 bases and J shed 8 bases, with 18 bases lying between them. Germline CDR1 is SGHVS and CDR2 is FNYEAQ. CDR3 sequence: CASSTQESPDGELFF. The DNA for the CDR3 is TGTGCCAGCAGCACTCAGGAATCCCCGGATGGGGAGCTGTTTTTT.

The genes are TRBV7-2 and TRBJ2-2, with 9 bases identical to TRBD2. Germline lookup yields CDR1 SGHTA and CDR2 FQGNSA. The CDR3 runs 16 residues. V gave up 1 base and J gave up 5 bases; unmatched junction bases: 5. The chain's CDR3 is CASSLVSLAGTGELFF. The CDR3 nucleotides read TGTGCCAGCAGCTTAGTTAGCCTAGCGGGGACCGGGGAGCTGTTTTTT.

This clone was counted a few times. A junction boundary mismatches the germline segment, possibly from a read error. CDR3 amino acids: CASSSGGQQTYRYTF. CDR3 bases: TGTGCCAGCAGCTCCGGCGGACAGCAAACCTATCGCTACACCTTC. The rearrangement links TRBV7-2 to TRBJ1-2; possible D gene TRBD1, 6 bases. The germline V gene has CDR1 SGHTA and CDR2 FQGNSA. CDR3 size: 15 residues.